The T cell receptor beta chain described here comes from a study of blood T cell repertoires in COVID-19. This CDR3 is 12 amino acids long. Germline V gives CDR1 KGHDR, CDR2 SFDVKD. V lost 5 bases, J lost 6 bases, and 8 bases lay in between. Using immunoSEQ multiplex PCR, the repertoire was profiled, and TCRdb retains in-frame clones only, with some absent. The sample lists 120,000 or so clones; around 78% were seen once. The receptor was derived from a man aged 65 to 85 with acute or convalescent COVID-19. Material for sequencing was peripheral blood. The chain has TRBV24-1 and TRBJ2-3, with D hard to call. The DNA of the CDR3 is TGTGCCACCAGTGGCCAGTCGGATACGCAGTATTTT. Its protein product is CATSGQSDTQYF.